This T cell receptor beta chain is from a study of blood T cells in healthy people across ages. Donors gave about 10 milliliters of peripheral blood apiece. The use of a sample-barcoded 5' primer and a J-beta primer mix characterized a second PCR of roughly 6 to 11 cycles. TCRdb processed the 5' RACE reads anew with MiXCR; each CDR3 protein has one entry. The sample lists more than 1 million distinct CDR3 sequences; 35% to 55% were seen once. Study results and caveats: Strong correlation linked observed beta diversity and percent naive T cells. Lack of knowledge of donor CMV status possibly confounded expanded clonotype changes. Long-lived donors carried more naive CD4+ cells and greater diversity than aged donors.

CDR3 size: 14 residues. Trimming pared 0 bases from V and 4 bases from J, leaving 10 bases between. Germline CDR1 and CDR2: MDHEN and SYDVKM. Points on this clonotype: What it binds is not known.

This chain links TRBV28 with TRBJ2-7, with D possibly TRBD1 on 6 matching bases. The sequenced sample consisted of blood. The TCR sequence derives from a woman aged 55-70 years in good health. The CDR3 DNA sequence: TGTGCCAGCAGTTTATGGGGGGCGGTTTACGAGCAGTACTTC. It translates to CASSLWGAVYEQYF. The full variable domain, in which reference TRBV28 and TRBJ2-7 provide the parts outside the CDR3, is DVKVTQSSRYLVKRTGEKVFLECVQDMDHENMFWYRQDPGLGLRLIYFSYDVKMKEKGDIPEGYSVSREKKERFSLILESASTNQTSMYLCASSLWGAVYEQYFGPGTRLTVT.